This T cell receptor (beta chain) was captured by sequencing in a study of radiotherapy plus CTLA-4 blockade in lung cancer. Background on the study: 18% of patients responded objectively, and about 32% achieved disease control.

As regards this clone: Its antigen remains unknown.

Findings and caveats of the study: Radiotherapy plus ipilimumab was followed by expansion in blood of tumor-derived TCR clones. Early blood T cell clone changes and increased post-radiation serum interferon-beta were reportedly the strongest response predictors.

CDR3 length: 15 residues. Germline-derived CDR1 and CDR2 are SGHDN and FVKESK. Deletions cut 2 bases from V and 3 bases from J, with 11 bases between. Libraries were prepared by immunoSEQ multiplex PCR; TCRdb keeps only in-frame clonotypes and omits some of them. The sample contains tens of thousands of clones, 65% to 85% of which appear only once. The sample consisted of peripheral blood, taken from a patient treated with radiotherapy plus ipilimumab. The sequence derives from a human donor with non-small cell lung cancer who had a complete response to radiotherapy plus ipilimumab. The chain carries TRBV14 and TRBJ2-1; D may be TRBD2 (6 bases). The CDR3 loop is CASSQLGLGYNEQFF. The CDR3 DNA reads TGTGCCAGCAGCCAACTGGGACTTGGCTACAATGAGCAGTTCTTC.